These 9 T cell receptor beta chains were sequenced from one sample in a study of blood T cell repertoires in COVID-19. Profiled with immunoSEQ multiplex PCR; TCRdb holds only in-frame clones, not every one. The table records under 250,000 clones, 80% of them present only once. Sequencing was performed on peripheral blood. The receptor source for this set is a woman in her seventies with acute or convalescent COVID-19.

The rearrangement uses TRBV5-8 and TRBJ2-7, with 7 positions matching TRBD2. The CDR3 consists of 13 residues. Germline V gene data show CDR1 as SGHTS and CDR2 as YDEGEE. Trimming took 4 bases from V and 3 from J; bases not matched to a gene: 4. The CDR3 loop reads CASSLRTSYEQYF. CDR3 bases: TGTGCCAGCAGCCTTCGGACTAGCTACGAGCAGTACTTC.

J is TRBJ1-1 and V is TRBV7-9, with D perhaps matching TRBD1 (6 bases). CDR1 is SEHNR and CDR2 is FQNEAQ in the germline V gene (reference sequence). Trimming took off 5 bases at V and 5 bases at J, with 15 bases between the two ends. This CDR3 is built from 14 residues. The CDR3 sequence: CASSPTGRGTEAFF. As DNA, the CDR3 is TGTGCCAGCAGCCCCACAGGGAGGGGGACTGAAGCTTTCTTT. The whole variable domain, filled in from reference TRBV7-9 and TRBJ1-1, reads DTGVSQNPRHKITKRGQNVTFRCDPISEHNRLYWYRQTLGQGPEFLTYFQNEAQLEKSRLLSDRFSAERPKGSFSTLEIQRTEQGDSAMYLCASSPTGRGTEAFFGQGTRLTVV.

The V and J genes are TRBV2 and TRBJ2-2; no definite D call. The germline V and J ends were trimmed by 4 bases and 6 bases, with 6 bases remaining between them. The CDR3 length is 12 residues. Germline-derived CDR1 and CDR2 are SNHLY and FYNNEI. The CDR3 coding sequence is TGTGCCAGCAGTGCCCTTCCCGGGGAGCTGTTTTTT. The encoded protein is CASSALPGELFF.

The CDR3 sequence: CASSLGSGIDEQYF. CDR3 nucleotide sequence: TGTGCCAGCAGCCTTGGCTCAGGGATTGACGAGCAGTACTTC. This chain connects TRBV7-9 to TRBJ2-7, with D perhaps matching TRBD1 (5 bases). The V gene lost 5 bases and the J gene lost 5 bases, with 16 bases spanning the gap. The germline V gene encodes CDR1 SEHNR and CDR2 FQNEAQ (reference sequence). The CDR3 contains 14 residues.

The CDR3 DNA follows: TGTGCCAGCAGTTTCACAGGGACTAGGACCAAAAACATTCAGTACTTC. It encodes CASSFTGTRTKNIQYF. The V and J genes are TRBV28 and TRBJ2-4, with 8 bases identical to TRBD2. The germline V gene encodes CDR1 MDHEN and CDR2 SYDVKM. The CDR3 loop spans 16 amino acids. J lost 2 bases, V lost 3 bases, and 6 bases had no gene match.

DNA of the CDR3: TGTGCCAGCTCACCACGGGGGGGTGACACTCCTGAAGCTTTCTTT. This codes for CASSPRGGDTPEAFF. V and J are TRBV18 and TRBJ1-1, with a weak D call TRBD1 (5 bases). Trimming removed 1 base at V and 6 bases at J, with 15 bases between. The CDR3 spans 15 residues. Germline V lookup: CDR1 KGHSH, CDR2 LQKENI.

V is TRBV3-1 (or the pseudogene TRBV3-2) and J is TRBJ2-7; D remains ambiguous. Per germline, CDR1 LGHDT and CDR2 YNNKEL (reference sequence). V lost 10 bases, J lost 2 bases, and 21 bases lay in between. The CDR3 length is 15 residues. CDR3 nucleotides: TGTGCCACACGACCTTTCGCTTCGGCGGCCTACGAGCAGTACTTC. Its protein product is CATRPFASAAYEQYF.

The chain employs TRBV5-1 and TRBJ2-7; 11 bases line up with TRBD2. The V gene end was trimmed by 4 bases and the J gene end by 3 bases; junction bases not matched to a gene: 3. The germline V gene encodes CDR1 SGHRS and CDR2 YFSETQ. The CDR3 has 14 residues. CDR3 bases: TGCGCCAGCAGCCTCGGGACTAGCGGCTACGAGCAGTACTTC. Its translation is CASSLGTSGYEQYF.

The CDR3 DNA is TGCGCCAGCAGCTTGATTCGGGGGGCCTACGAGCAGTACTTC. Translated: CASSLIRGAYEQYF. J is TRBJ2-7 and V is TRBV5-1; TRBD2 matches 7 bases. V shed 1 base and J 2 bases; nucleotides not matched to a gene: 3. Germline-derived CDR1 and CDR2 are SGHRS and YFSETQ. This CDR3 is built from 14 residues.